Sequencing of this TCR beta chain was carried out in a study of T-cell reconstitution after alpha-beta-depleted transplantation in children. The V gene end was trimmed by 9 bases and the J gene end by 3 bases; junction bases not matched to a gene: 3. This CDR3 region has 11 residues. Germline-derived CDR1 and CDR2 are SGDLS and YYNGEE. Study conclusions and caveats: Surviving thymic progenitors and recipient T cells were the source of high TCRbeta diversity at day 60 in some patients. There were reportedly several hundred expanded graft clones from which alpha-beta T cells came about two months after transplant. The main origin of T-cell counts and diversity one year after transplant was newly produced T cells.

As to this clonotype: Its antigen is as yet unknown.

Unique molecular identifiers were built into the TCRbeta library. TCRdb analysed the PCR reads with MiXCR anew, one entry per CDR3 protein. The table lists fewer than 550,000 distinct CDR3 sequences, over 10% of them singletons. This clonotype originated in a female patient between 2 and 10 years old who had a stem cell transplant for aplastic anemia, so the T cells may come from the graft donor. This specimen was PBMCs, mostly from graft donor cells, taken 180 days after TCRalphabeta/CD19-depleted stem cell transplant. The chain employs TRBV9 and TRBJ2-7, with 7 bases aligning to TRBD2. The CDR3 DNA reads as TGTGCCACCGGGGGGTACTACGAGCAGTACGTC. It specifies CATGGYYEQYV.